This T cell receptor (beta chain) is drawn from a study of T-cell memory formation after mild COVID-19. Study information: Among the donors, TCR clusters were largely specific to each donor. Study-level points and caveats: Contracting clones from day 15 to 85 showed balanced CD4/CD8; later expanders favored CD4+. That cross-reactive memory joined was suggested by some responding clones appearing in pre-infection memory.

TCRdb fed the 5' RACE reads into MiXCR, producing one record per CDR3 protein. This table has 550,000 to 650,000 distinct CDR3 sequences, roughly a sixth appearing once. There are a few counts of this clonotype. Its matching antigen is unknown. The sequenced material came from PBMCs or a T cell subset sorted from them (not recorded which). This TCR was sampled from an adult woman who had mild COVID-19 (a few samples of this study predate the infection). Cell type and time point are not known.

The CDR3 bases are TGTGCCAGCAGCTATTACAGAGGAGCTAACTATGGCTACACCTTC. Translated, it gives CASSYYRGANYGYTF. The chain employs TRBV7-9 and TRBJ1-2; D not certain. The V gene's germline CDR1 is SEHNR and CDR2 FQNEAQ (reference sequence). This CDR3 region has 15 residues. Trimming stripped 4 bases from V and 0 bases from J, with 12 bases between.